This T cell receptor (beta chain) came from a study of cytomegalovirus exposure and HLA in healthy donors. The PCR employed 60 Vbeta primers together with 13 Jbeta primers. Assay: immunoSEQ multiplex PCR; the TCRdb copy retains only in-frame clones and omits some. The data contain some 130,000 clones, approximately 80% of them singletons. Germline V gene lookup returns CDR1 PRHDT and CDR2 FYEKMQ (reference sequence). The CDR3 totals 18 residues. V shed 4 bases, J shed 0 bases, and the junction held 13 bases outside the gene matches. J is TRBJ2-3 and V is TRBV13; 7 bases line up with TRBD2. The receptor comes from a woman between 35 and 50 years old in good health and CMV-seronegative. The sequencing input was PBMCs. CDR3 sequence reads: CASSSGDYLRASTDTQYF. The DNA of the CDR3 is TGTGCCAGCAGCTCCGGGGACTATCTCCGTGCTAGCACAGATACGCAGTATTTT.